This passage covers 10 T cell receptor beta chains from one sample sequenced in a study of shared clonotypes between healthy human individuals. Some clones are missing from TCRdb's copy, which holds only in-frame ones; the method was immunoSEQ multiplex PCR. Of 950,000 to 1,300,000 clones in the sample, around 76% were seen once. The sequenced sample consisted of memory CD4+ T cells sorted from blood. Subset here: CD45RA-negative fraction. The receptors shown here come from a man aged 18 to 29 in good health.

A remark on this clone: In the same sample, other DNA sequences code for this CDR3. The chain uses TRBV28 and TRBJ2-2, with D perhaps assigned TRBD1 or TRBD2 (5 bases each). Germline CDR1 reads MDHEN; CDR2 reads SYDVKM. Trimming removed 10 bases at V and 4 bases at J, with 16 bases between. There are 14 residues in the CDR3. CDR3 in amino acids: CATGTPVATGELFF. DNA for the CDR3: TGTGCCACCGGGACCCCTGTGGCCACCGGGGAGCTGTTTTTT. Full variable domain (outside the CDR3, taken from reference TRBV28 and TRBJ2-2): DVKVTQSSRYLVKRTGEKVFLECVQDMDHENMFWYRQDPGLGLRLIYFSYDVKMKEKGDIPEGYSVSREKKERFSLILESASTNQTSMYLCATGTPVATGELFFGEGSRLTVL.

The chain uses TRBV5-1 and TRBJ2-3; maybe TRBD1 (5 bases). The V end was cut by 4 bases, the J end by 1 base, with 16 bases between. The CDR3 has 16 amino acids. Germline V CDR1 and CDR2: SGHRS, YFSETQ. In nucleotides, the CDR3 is TGCGCCAGCAGCCGCCGCAGGGATAGGGGCACAGATACGCAGTATTTT. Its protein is CASSRRRDRGTDTQYF.

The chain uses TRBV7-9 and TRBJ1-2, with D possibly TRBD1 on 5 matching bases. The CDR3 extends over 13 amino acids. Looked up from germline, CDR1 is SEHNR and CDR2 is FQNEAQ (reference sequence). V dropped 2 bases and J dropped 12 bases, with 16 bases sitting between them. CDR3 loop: CASSLLGTGGNTF. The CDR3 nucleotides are TGTGCCAGCAGCTTACTCGGGACCGGGGGGAACACCTTC.

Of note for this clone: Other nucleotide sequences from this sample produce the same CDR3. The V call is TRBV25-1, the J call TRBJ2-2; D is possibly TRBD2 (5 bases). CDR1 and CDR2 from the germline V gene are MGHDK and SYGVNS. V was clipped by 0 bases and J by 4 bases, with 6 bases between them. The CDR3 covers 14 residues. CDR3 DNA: TGTGCCAGCAGTGAATATCGGGGCACCGGGGAGCTGTTTTTT. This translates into CASSEYRGTGELFF. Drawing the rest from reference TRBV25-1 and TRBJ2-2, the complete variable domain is EADIYQTPRYLVIGTGKKITLECSQTMGHDKMYWYQQDPGMELHLIHYSYGVNSTEKGDLSSESTVSRIRTEHFPLTLESARPSHTSQYLCASSEYRGTGELFFGEGSRLTVL.

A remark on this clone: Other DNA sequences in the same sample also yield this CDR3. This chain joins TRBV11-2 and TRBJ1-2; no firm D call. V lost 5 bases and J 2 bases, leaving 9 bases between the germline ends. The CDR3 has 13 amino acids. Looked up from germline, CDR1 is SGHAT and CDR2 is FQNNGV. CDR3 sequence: CASSPDTNYGYTF. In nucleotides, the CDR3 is TGTGCCAGCAGCCCCGACACGAACTATGGCTACACCTTC.

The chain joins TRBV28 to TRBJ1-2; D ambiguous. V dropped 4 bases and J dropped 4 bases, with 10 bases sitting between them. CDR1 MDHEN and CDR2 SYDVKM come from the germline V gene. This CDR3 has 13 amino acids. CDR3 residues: CASSSGSVYGYTF. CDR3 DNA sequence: TGTGCCAGCAGTTCGGGCTCCGTCTATGGCTACACCTTC.

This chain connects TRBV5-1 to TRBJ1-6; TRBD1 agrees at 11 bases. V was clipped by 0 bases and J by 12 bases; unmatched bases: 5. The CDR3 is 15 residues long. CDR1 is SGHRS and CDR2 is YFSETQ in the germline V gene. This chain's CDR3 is CASSLEGQGARPLHF. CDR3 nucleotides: TGCGCCAGCAGCTTGGAAGGACAGGGGGCTCGACCCCTCCACTTT. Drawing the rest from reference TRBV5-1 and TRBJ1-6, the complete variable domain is KAGVTQTPRYLIKTRGQQVTLSCSPISGHRSVSWYQQTPGQGLQFLFEYFSETQRNKGNFPGRFSGRQFSNSRSEMNVSTLELGDSALYLCASSLEGQGARPLHFGNGTRLTVT.

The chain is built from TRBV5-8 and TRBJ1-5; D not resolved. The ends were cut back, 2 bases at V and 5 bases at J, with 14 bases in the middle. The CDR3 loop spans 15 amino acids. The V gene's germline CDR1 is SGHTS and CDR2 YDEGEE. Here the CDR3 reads CASSFNQAYHQPQHF. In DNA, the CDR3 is TGTGCCAGCAGCTTCAACCAGGCGTATCATCAGCCCCAGCATTTT.

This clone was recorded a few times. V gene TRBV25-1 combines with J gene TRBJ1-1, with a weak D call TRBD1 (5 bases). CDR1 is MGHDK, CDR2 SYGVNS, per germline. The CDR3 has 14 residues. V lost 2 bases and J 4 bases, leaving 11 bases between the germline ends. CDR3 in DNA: TGTGCCAGCAGTGAACCGGGACTAGTCACTGAAGCTTTCTTT. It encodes CASSEPGLVTEAFF.

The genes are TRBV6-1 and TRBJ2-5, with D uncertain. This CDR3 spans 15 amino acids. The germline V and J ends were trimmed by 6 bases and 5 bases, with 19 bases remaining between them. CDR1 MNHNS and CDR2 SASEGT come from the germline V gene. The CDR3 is CASSPGPERWETQYF. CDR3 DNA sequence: TGTGCCAGCAGCCCGGGCCCCGAAAGGTGGGAGACCCAGTACTTC.